The TCR beta chain described here comes from a study of Ad26.COV2.S vaccination and SARS-CoV-2 variants. Turning to the study itself: Intramuscular Ad26.COV2.S at 5x10^10 or 1x10^11 viral particles.

Treatment specified: around 19 received Ad26.COV2.S at low or high dose, single or two shots; roughly 5 received placebo; per-sample allocation not given. Samples were taken on day 63 after the first vaccine or placebo injection. Vaccine was an Ad26 vector expressing Wuhan-strain SARS-CoV-2 spike. Germline lookup yields CDR1 MGHRA and CDR2 YSYEKL. Trimming shortened V by 0 bases and J by 4 bases, and 6 bases separated the two germline ends. The CDR3 runs 13 residues. Overall study results and limits: Non-spike TCR breadth did not differ much between vaccine and placebo recipients.

Comments on this clone: As yet, its antigen is unknown.

The repertoire was sequenced with immunoSEQ multiplex PCR; TCRdb's copy has only in-frame clones and lacks some. This table has 350,000 to 600,000 clones, 70% to 90% appearing once. The clonotype originates from a person between 18 and 65 years old who received the Ad26.COV2.S COVID-19 vaccine or a placebo. V is TRBV4-1 and J is TRBJ1-2; D call uncertain. Sample: peripheral blood, taken in a trial of Ad26.COV2.S vaccine versus placebo. DNA for the CDR3: TGCGCCAGCAGCCAAGAGACCATCTATGGCTACACCTTC. It encodes CASSQETIYGYTF.